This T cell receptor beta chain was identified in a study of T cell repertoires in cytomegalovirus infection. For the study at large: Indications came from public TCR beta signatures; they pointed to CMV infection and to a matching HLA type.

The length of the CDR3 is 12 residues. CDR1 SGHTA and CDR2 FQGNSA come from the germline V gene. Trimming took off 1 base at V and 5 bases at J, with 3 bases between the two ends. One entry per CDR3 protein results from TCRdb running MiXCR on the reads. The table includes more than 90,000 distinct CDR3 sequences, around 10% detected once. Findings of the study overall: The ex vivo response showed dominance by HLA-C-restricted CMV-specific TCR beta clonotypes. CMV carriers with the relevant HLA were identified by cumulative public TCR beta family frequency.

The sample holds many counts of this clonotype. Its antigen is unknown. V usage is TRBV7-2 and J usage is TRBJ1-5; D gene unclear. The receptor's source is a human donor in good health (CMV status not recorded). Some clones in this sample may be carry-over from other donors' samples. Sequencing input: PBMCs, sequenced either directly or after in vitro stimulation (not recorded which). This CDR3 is CASSLGYQPQHF. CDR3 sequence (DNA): TGTGCCAGCAGCTTAGGATATCAGCCCCAGCATTTT.